A single sample is the source of the 10 T cell receptor beta chains below, sequenced in a study of cytomegalovirus exposure and HLA in healthy donors. This PCR relied on a set of 60 Vbeta primers and 13 Jbeta primers. Sequencing was performed with immunoSEQ multiplex PCR; in TCRdb, only in-frame clones are kept and a portion is missing. The sample records about 98,000 clones, over 70% being singletons. Sample: PBMCs. The receptors shown here come from a man aged 18 to 29 in good health and CMV-seropositive.

DNA of the CDR3: TGTGCCACCAGCCTTACCGGTTTTGGAAGGGGCGAGCAGTACTTC. Its protein product is CATSLTGFGRGEQYF. The chain couples TRBV15 to TRBJ2-7; the D gene is possibly TRBD1 (5 bases). The CDR3 contains 15 residues. Germline CDR1 reads LNHNV; CDR2 reads YYDKDF (reference sequence). The germline V and J ends were trimmed by 5 bases and 6 bases, with 20 bases remaining between them. Supplemented by reference TRBV15 and TRBJ2-7, the full variable domain reads DAMVIQNPRYQVTQFGKPVTLSCSQTLNHNVMYWYQQKSSQAPKLLFHYYDKDFNNEADTPDNFQSRRPNTSFCFLDIRSPGLGDTAMYLCATSLTGFGRGEQYFGPGTRLTVT.

The V and J genes are TRBV10-1 and TRBJ1-6; D not resolved. V gave up 9 bases and J gave up 0 bases, with 24 bases separating them. Germline CDR1 is WNHNN and CDR2 is SYGVQD (reference sequence). The length of the CDR3 is 19 residues. The CDR3 nucleotides are TGCGCCAGATTCCCTTTTAGACTAAGAATTCTCTCCTATAATTCACCCCTCCACTTT. This sequence encodes CARFPFRLRILSYNSPLHF.

The chain uses TRBV6-5 and TRBJ2-1; D unclear. CDR1 is MNHEY, CDR2 SVGAGI, per germline. The germline V and J ends were trimmed by 2 bases and 7 bases, with 6 bases remaining between them. CDR3 length: 12 amino acids. The CDR3 coding sequence is TGTGCCAGCAGTTACGGCAGTAATGAGCAGTTCTTC. It is translated as CASSYGSNEQFF.

This clone is a singleton in its sample. V usage is TRBV5-1 and J usage is TRBJ1-1, with 12 nucleotides matching TRBD1. Germline V gives CDR1 SGHRS, CDR2 YFSETQ. Trimming removed 4 bases from V and 6 bases from J; junction bases left unmatched: 7. CDR3 length: 15 residues. CDR3: CASSKGQGAPSEAFF. The CDR3 region has the DNA TGCGCCAGCAGCAAGGGACAGGGGGCGCCTTCTGAAGCTTTCTTT.

The chain links TRBV28 to TRBJ1-2; 10 positions match TRBD1. The CDR3 consists of 14 residues. The germline CDR1 and CDR2 sequences are MDHEN and SYDVKM. Unmatched junction bases numbered 4, after V lost 6 bases and J lost 3 bases. The CDR3 loop reads CASSVGTGDYGYTF. The CDR3 DNA follows: TGTGCCAGCAGCGTAGGGACAGGGGACTATGGCTACACCTTC.

Here the CDR3 DNA reads TGTGCCAGCAGCTTAGGGGACAGGGGGCGACACACTGAAGCTTTCTTT. This encodes CASSLGDRGRHTEAFF. This chain joins TRBV7-9 and TRBJ1-1; 12 positions agree with TRBD1. V shed 1 base and J 3 bases; nucleotides not matched to a gene: 3. This CDR3 region has 16 residues. Germline CDR1 SEHNR, CDR2 FQNEAQ (reference sequence).

The chain couples TRBV13 to TRBJ1-1; D uncertain. CDR3 length equals 13 residues. Germline V gene sequence: CDR1 PRHDT, CDR2 FYEKMQ (reference sequence). Deletions cut 5 bases from V and 3 bases from J, with 10 bases between. CDR3 coding DNA: TGTGCCAGCAGCGGTCAGTTTCACACTGAAGCTTTCTTT. It specifies CASSGQFHTEAFF. Looking up the rest from reference TRBV13 and TRBJ1-1 gives the full variable domain: AAGVIQSPRHLIKEKRETATLKCYPIPRHDTVYWYQQGPGQDPQFLISFYEKMQSDKGSIPDRFSAQQFSDYHSELNMSSLELGDSALYFCASSGQFHTEAFFGQGTRLTVV.

The chain recombines TRBV25-1 with TRBJ2-2; D remains ambiguous. V was clipped by 2 bases and J by 5 bases, with 15 bases between them. The CDR3 extends over 16 amino acids. CDR1 and CDR2 (germline): MGHDK, SYGVNS. The CDR3 sequence: CASSETRVVGTGELFF. As DNA, the CDR3 is TGTGCCAGCAGTGAAACCCGGGTGGTTGGGACCGGGGAGCTGTTTTTT.

This clone was seen only a few times. The V and J genes are TRBV28 and TRBJ1-5; possible D gene TRBD1, 5 bases. V lost 2 bases to trimming and J lost 5 bases, with 13 bases between them. The germline V gene has CDR1 MDHEN and CDR2 SYDVKM. This CDR3 is 15 amino acids long. CDR3 sequence reads: CASSLTGHWDQPQHF. In nucleotides, the CDR3 is TGTGCCAGCAGTTTAACAGGTCACTGGGATCAGCCCCAGCATTTT.

The rearrangement joins TRBV5-6 to TRBJ1-6, with 8 nucleotides matching TRBD1. CDR3 length: 14 amino acids. In germline, CDR1 is SGHDT, CDR2 YYEEEE. With 3 bases clipped from V and 13 bases from J, the junction kept 9 bases outside the gene matches. DNA of the CDR3: TGTGCCAGCAGCTACGGACAGGGAGGAAGTCCCCTCCACTTT. Its protein is CASSYGQGGSPLHF. The full variable domain, its missing parts supplied by reference TRBV5-6 and TRBJ1-6, is DAGVTQSPTHLIKTRGQQVTLRCSPKSGHDTVSWYQQALGQGPQFIFQYYEEEERQRGNFPDRFSGHQFPNYSSELNVNALLLGDSALYLCASSYGQGGSPLHFGNGTRLTVT.